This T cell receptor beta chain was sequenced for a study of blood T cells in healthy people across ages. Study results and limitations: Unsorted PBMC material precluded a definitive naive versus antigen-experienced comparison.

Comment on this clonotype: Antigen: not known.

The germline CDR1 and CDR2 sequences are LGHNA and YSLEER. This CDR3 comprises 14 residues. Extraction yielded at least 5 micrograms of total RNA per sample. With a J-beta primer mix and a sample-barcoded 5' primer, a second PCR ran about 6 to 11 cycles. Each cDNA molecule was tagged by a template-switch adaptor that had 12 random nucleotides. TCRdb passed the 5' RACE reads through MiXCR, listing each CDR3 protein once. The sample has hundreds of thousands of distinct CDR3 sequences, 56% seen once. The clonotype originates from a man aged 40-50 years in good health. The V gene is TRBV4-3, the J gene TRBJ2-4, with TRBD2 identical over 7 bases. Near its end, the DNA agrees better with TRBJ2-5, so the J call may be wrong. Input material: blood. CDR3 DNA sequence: TGCGCCAGCAGCCAAGCGACGGGGGGAGAGACCCAGTACTTC. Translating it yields CASSQATGGETQYF.